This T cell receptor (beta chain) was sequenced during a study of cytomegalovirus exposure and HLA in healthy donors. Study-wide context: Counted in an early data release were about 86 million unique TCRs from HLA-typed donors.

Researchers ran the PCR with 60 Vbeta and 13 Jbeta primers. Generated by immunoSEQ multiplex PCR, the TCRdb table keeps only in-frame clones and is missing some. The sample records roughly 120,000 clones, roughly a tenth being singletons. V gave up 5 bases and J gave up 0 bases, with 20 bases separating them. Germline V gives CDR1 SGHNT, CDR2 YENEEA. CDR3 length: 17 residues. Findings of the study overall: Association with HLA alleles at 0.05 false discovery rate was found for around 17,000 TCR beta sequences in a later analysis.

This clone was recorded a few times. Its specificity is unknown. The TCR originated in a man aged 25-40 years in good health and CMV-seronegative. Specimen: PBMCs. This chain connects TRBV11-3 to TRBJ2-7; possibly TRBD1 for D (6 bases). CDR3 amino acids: CASSLQETGALSYEQYF. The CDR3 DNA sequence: TGTGCCAGCAGCCTTCAGGAGACAGGCGCCCTCTCCTACGAGCAGTACTTC.